These T cell receptor beta chains were read from a single sample in a study of blood T cell repertoires in COVID-19. The repertoire was sequenced with immunoSEQ multiplex PCR; TCRdb's copy has only in-frame clones and lacks some. The data show 200,000 to 250,000 clones, 75% to 90% seen once. The sequencing sample was made of PBMCs or T cells enriched from blood (not recorded which). These receptors all stem from a woman in her twenties or thirties who had been exposed to COVID-19. The CDR3 runs from the conserved cysteine through the conserved F or W. The order of the fields is D gene, clone size, J gene, V gene, CDR3 DNA, CDR3 protein. D genes are given only for firm matches. Where a row states a size, it is once, few, many or the class of an expanded clone; other rows omit it.

>NA|NA|TRBJ1-4|TRBV3-1/TRBV3-2
TGTGCCAGCAGCCTACAGACCGAAAAACTGTTTTTT
CASSLQTEKLFF
>TRBD2|once|TRBJ2-7|TRBV3-1/TRBV3-2
TGTGCCAGCAGCCAAAGCGGGGGTCTCTACGAGCAGTACTTC
CASSQSGGLYEQYF
>NA|NA|TRBJ2-7|TRBV2
TGTGCCAGCAGTGATAACTTCAACTACGAGCAGTACTTC
CASSDNFNYEQYF
>NA|NA|TRBJ1-2|TRBV20-1
TGCAGTGCTAGTAGCACAGACTATGGCTACACCTTC
CSASSTDYGYTF
>NA|NA|TRBJ1-1|TRBV19
TGTGCCAGTAGTAGAGACGGGGGAGGCCGGGACACTGAAGCTTTCTTT
CASSRDGGGRDTEAFF
>TRBD1|few|TRBJ2-7|TRBV28
TGTGCCAGCAGTTGGGACAGAACCTACGAGCAGTACTTC
CASSWDRTYEQYF
>NA|NA|TRBJ1-1|TRBV19
TGTGCCAGTAGTCGGAACACTGAAGCTTTCTTT
CASSRNTEAFF
>TRBD1|NA|TRBJ1-1|TRBV3-1/TRBV3-2
TGTGCCAGCAGCCCGTTGACAGGGGTGGGCACTGAAGCTTTCTTT
CASSPLTGVGTEAFF
>NA|many|TRBJ1-1|TRBV7-8
TGTGCCAGCAGCTTAGCGCCGGGGAACACTGAAGCTTTCTTT
CASSLAPGNTEAFF
>TRBD1|NA|TRBJ1-1|TRBV19
TGTGCCAGTAGTATAGTGGACAGGGCTTTCTTT
CASSIVDRAFF
>NA|NA|TRBJ1-3|TRBV11-2
TGTGCCAGCAGCTTAGACCTATGGGGAAACACCATATATTTT
CASSLDLWGNTIYF
>TRBD1|once|TRBJ1-2|TRBV24-1
TGTGCCACCCGACAGGGGGCAAACTATGGCTACACCTTC
CATRQGANYGYTF
>NA|NA|TRBJ1-2|TRBV10-1
TGCGCCAGCAGTGAGCACAGAAACTATGGCTACACCTTC
CASSEHRNYGYTF
>NA|NA|TRBJ2-3|TRBV27
TGTGCCAGCAGCAGAGGGGATACGCAGTATTTT
CASSRGDTQYF